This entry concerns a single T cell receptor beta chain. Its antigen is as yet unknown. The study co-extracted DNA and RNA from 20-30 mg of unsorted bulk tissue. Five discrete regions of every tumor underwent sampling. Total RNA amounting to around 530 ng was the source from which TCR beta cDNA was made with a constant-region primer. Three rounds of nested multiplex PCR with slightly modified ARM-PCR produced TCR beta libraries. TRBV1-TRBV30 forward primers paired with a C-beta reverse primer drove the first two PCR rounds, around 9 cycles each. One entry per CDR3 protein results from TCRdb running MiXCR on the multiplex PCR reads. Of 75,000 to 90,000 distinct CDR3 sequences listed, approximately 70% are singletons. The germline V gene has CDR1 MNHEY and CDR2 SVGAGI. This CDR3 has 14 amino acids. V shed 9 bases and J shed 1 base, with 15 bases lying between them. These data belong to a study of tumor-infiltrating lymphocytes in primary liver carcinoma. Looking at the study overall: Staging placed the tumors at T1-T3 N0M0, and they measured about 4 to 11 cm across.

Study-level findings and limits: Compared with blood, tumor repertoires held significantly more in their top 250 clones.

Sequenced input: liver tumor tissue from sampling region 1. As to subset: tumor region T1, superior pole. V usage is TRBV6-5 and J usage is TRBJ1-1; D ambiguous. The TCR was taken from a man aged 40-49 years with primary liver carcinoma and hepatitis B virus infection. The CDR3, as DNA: TGTGCCAGTACTTACTCGCCGGGGAACACTGAAGCTTTCTTT. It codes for CASTYSPGNTEAFF.